The 23 T cell receptor beta chains below all came from one sample that was sequenced in a study of blood T cell repertoires in COVID-19. Data came from immunoSEQ multiplex PCR; TCRdb stores just in-frame clones and leaves some out. The table includes roughly 62,000 clones, approximately 86% detected once. The specimen sequenced was peripheral blood. The receptors were gathered from a human donor with active COVID-19. The donor label of this sample is uncertain.

J is TRBJ1-2 and V is TRBV7-3; 7 bases line up with TRBD1. V was pared by 7 bases and J by 4 bases, with 6 bases of the junction left unmatched. The length of the CDR3 is 13 residues. The germline V gene has CDR1 SGHTA and CDR2 FQGTGA. CDR3 region: CASTRGTAYGYTF. Written as DNA, the CDR3 is TGTGCCAGCACCCGGGGGACAGCCTATGGCTACACCTTC.

The rearrangement joins TRBV5-1 to TRBJ2-5, with TRBD1 as a possible D gene (5 bases). Germline CDR1 is SGHRS and CDR2 is YFSETQ. Trimming cost V 2 bases and J 5 bases, with 22 bases left between them. The CDR3 covers 17 residues. The CDR3 region has the DNA TGCGCCAGCAGCTTCCCAACAGGACAAGCCCTAAGGGAGACCCAGTACTTC. This gives the protein CASSFPTGQALRETQYF.

The chain uses TRBV19 and TRBJ2-5; 7 nucleotides line up with TRBD2. This CDR3 is built from 13 residues. Germline assignment: CDR1 LNHDA and CDR2 SQIVND (reference sequence). V lost 2 bases, J lost 5 bases, and 2 bases stayed unmatched. In nucleotides, the CDR3 is TGTGCCAGTAGTATATGGCGGGGGGAGACCCAGTACTTC. Its translation is CASSIWRGETQYF.

CDR3 in amino acids: CASSKDSNSNQPQHF. The CDR3 DNA sequence: TGTGCCAGCAGCAAGGACAGCAATAGCAATCAGCCCCAGCATTTT. The chain combines TRBV7-9 with TRBJ1-5, with TRBD1 as a possible D gene (6 bases). V shed 5 bases and J shed 0 bases, with 11 bases lying between them. Germline assignment: CDR1 SEHNR and CDR2 FQNEAQ (reference sequence). CDR3 size: 15 residues.

The chain has TRBV7-2 and TRBJ2-4, with 8 bases fitting TRBD2. Looked up from germline, CDR1 is SGHTA and CDR2 is FQGNSA. There are 13 residues in the CDR3. With V trimmed by 4 bases and J by 13 bases, 9 bases remained unmatched. DNA for the CDR3: TGTGCCAGCAGCTCCCCCGGACTAGCCCCCCAGTACTTC. Its translation is CASSSPGLAPQYF. Drawing the rest from reference TRBV7-2 and TRBJ2-4, the complete variable domain is GAGVSQSPSNKVTEKGKDVELRCDPISGHTALYWYRQSLGQGLEFLIYFQGNSAPDKSGLPSDRFSAERTGGSVSTLTIQRTQQEDSAVYLCASSSPGLAPQYFGAGTRLSVL.

The rearrangement uses TRBV28 and TRBJ2-7; a weak D match, TRBD1 (5 bases). The germline V gene encodes CDR1 MDHEN and CDR2 SYDVKM. Trimming shortened V by 5 bases and J by 7 bases, and 9 bases separated the two germline ends. The CDR3 runs 11 residues. The CDR3 nucleotides are TGTGCCAGCAGTGAACCAGGGGAGCAGTACTTC. Translated: CASSEPGEQYF. Looking up the rest from reference TRBV28 and TRBJ2-7 gives the full variable domain: DVKVTQSSRYLVKRTGEKVFLECVQDMDHENMFWYRQDPGLGLRLIYFSYDVKMKEKGDIPEGYSVSREKKERFSLILESASTNQTSMYLCASSEPGEQYFGPGTRLTVT.

The rearrangement links TRBV6-5 to TRBJ1-1; no clear D gene. The CDR3 sequence is 13 residues long. With 2 bases removed from V and 3 bases from J, the gap between germline ends came to 7 bases. Germline V gene data show CDR1 as MNHEY and CDR2 as SVGAGI. This CDR3 reads CASSYGSYTEAFF. CDR3 DNA: TGTGCCAGCAGTTACGGGAGTTACACTGAAGCTTTCTTT.

The rearrangement joins TRBV5-1 to TRBJ2-3; TRBD2 aligns across 8 bases. Losses at the gene ends were 6 bases for V and 4 bases for J; bases not matched to a gene: 4. This CDR3 is built from 13 residues. Germline values: CDR1 SGHRS, CDR2 YFSETQ. CDR3 DNA: TGCGCCAGCAAGAGCGGGAGATCAGATACGCAGTATTTT. Its translation is CASKSGRSDTQYF.

The V and J genes are TRBV21-1 and TRBJ2-3; the tabulated D call, TRBD2, remains unverified against the DNA. TRBV21-1 is classified as a pseudogene. This CDR3 has 15 amino acids. The CDR3 protein is CASSKAPACTDTQYF. CDR3 nucleotides: TGTGCCAGCAGCAAAGCCCCAGCGTGCACAGATACGCAGTATTTT.

This clone has only a few counts. The J gene is TRBJ2-2, the V gene TRBV5-1; maybe TRBD2 (5 bases). The CDR3 has 15 residues. Germline V gene lookup returns CDR1 SGHRS and CDR2 YFSETQ. Between the trimmed V and J ends, which lost 0 bases and 4 bases, there was a span of 10 bases. The CDR3 DNA reads as TGCGCCAGCAGCTTGGCGGTGGCGGGCACCGGGGAGCTGTTTTTT. It specifies CASSLAVAGTGELFF.

The V gene is TRBV7-9, the J gene TRBJ2-1; D is uncertain. V shed 1 base and J shed 9 bases, with 16 bases lying between them. CDR1 and CDR2 from the germline V gene are SEHNR and FQNEAQ (reference sequence). The CDR3 contains 15 residues. CDR3 in amino acids: CASSLDVVLTGEQFF. For the CDR3, the DNA is TGTGCCAGCAGCTTAGACGTGGTACTGACGGGTGAGCAGTTCTTC. Filled out from reference TRBV7-9 and TRBJ2-1, the complete variable domain reads DTGVSQNPRHKITKRGQNVTFRCDPISEHNRLYWYRQTLGQGPEFLTYFQNEAQLEKSRLLSDRFSAERPKGSFSTLEIQRTEQGDSAMYLCASSLDVVLTGEQFFGPGTRLTVL.

The gene calls are TRBV10-3 and TRBJ1-5; the D gene is possibly TRBD1 (5 bases). Germline values: CDR1 ENHRY, CDR2 SYGVKD. There are 13 residues in the CDR3. The V end lost 3 bases, the J end lost 6 bases, and 9 bases lay between the germline ends. In DNA, the CDR3 is TGTGCCATCAGTGACCAAACAGGTCAGCCCCAGCATTTT. Translating it yields CAISDQTGQPQHF.

The V gene is TRBV5-1, the J gene TRBJ2-5, with 11 positions matching TRBD2. The V gene end was trimmed by 2 bases and the J gene end by 5 bases; junction bases not matched to a gene: 5. This CDR3 comprises 15 residues. Germline assignment: CDR1 SGHRS and CDR2 YFSETQ. The CDR3 coding sequence is TGCGCCAGCAGCTTTAGCGGGGGGGCTTATGAGACCCAGTACTTC. Its translation is CASSFSGGAYETQYF.

The chain couples TRBV11-3 to TRBJ1-1; no clear D gene. Germline values: CDR1 SGHNT, CDR2 YENEEA. The CDR3 is 13 amino acids. The V end lost 1 base, the J end lost 4 bases, and 7 bases lay between the germline ends. The CDR3 spells CASSLAESTEAFF. CDR3 bases: TGTGCCAGCAGCTTAGCAGAATCCACTGAAGCTTTCTTT.

This rearrangement joins TRBV10-3 to TRBJ2-3; 10 bases match TRBD2. Germline CDR1 is ENHRY and CDR2 is SYGVKD. CDR3 size: 13 residues. J lost 5 bases, V lost 8 bases, and 4 bases had no gene match. CDR3 in DNA: TGTGCCATCGGCCTAGCGGGAGTAGATACGCAGTATTTT. Encoded protein: CAIGLAGVDTQYF.

This clone was seen a single time. The chain is built from TRBV5-1 and TRBJ2-4, with TRBD1 matching over 7 bases. This CDR3 is built from 13 residues. Germline V gene sequence: CDR1 SGHRS, CDR2 YFSETQ. After removal of 4 bases from V and 8 bases from J, the junction contained 6 bases not matched to a gene. CDR3 DNA sequence: TGCGCCAGCAGCCTTGAAGGGGGCGACATTCAGTACTTC. This encodes CASSLEGGDIQYF. The full variable domain, in which reference TRBV5-1 and TRBJ2-4 provide the parts outside the CDR3, is KAGVTQTPRYLIKTRGQQVTLSCSPISGHRSVSWYQQTPGQGLQFLFEYFSETQRNKGNFPGRFSGRQFSNSRSEMNVSTLELGDSALYLCASSLEGGDIQYFGAGTRLSVL.

This clone has a single count. This sequence joins TRBV4-3 and TRBJ2-5; TRBD2 might be the D (5 bases). Trimming removed 2 bases from V and 1 base from J, with 11 bases in between. In germline, CDR1 is LGHNA, CDR2 YSLEER. CDR3 length equals 15 residues. CDR3 DNA: TGCGCCAGCAGCCAATTGGCGGACTCCCAAGAGACCCAGTACTTC. It specifies CASSQLADSQETQYF.

The chain recombines TRBV19 with TRBJ2-7, with a weak D call TRBD1 (5 bases). Germline CDR1 and CDR2: LNHDA and SQIVND (reference sequence). This CDR3 has 13 amino acids. V lost 4 bases and J lost 2, with 9 bases in between. The CDR3 DNA sequence: TGTGCCAGTAGTACAGGGAAGACCTACGAGCAGTACTTC. Protein: CASSTGKTYEQYF.

This chain connects TRBV6-1 to TRBJ1-3; 8 positions agree with TRBD1. Per germline, CDR1 MNHNS and CDR2 SASEGT. The ends lost 2 bases at V and 1 base at J; junction bases unmatched: 4. The CDR3 has 16 residues. CDR3 protein: CASSEMDRVSGNTIYF. DNA of the CDR3: TGTGCCAGCAGTGAAATGGACAGGGTGTCTGGAAACACCATATATTTT.

The chain has TRBV29-1 and TRBJ1-5, with no clear D. Germline lookup yields CDR1 SQVTM and CDR2 ANQGSEA. The CDR3 length is 14 residues. The V and J ends lost 0 bases and 7 bases respectively, with 13 bases between them. CDR3 in amino acids: CSVEEATPGQPQHF. CDR3 coding DNA: TGCAGCGTTGAAGAGGCGACCCCCGGGCAGCCCCAGCATTTT.

This clone was counted only a few times. The V gene is TRBV7-8, the J gene TRBJ1-4; weak D call: TRBD1 (5 bases). Trimming shortened V by 4 bases and J by 8 bases, and 17 bases separated the two germline ends. Per germline, CDR1 SGHVS and CDR2 FQNEAQ. The CDR3 sequence is 15 residues long. The CDR3: CASSSILLGAEKLFF. CDR3 coding DNA: TGTGCCAGCAGCTCCATTCTTCTTGGGGCAGAAAAACTGTTTTTT.

The rearrangement joins TRBV4-1 to TRBJ2-3; D possibly corresponds to TRBD2 (5 bases). Germline V gene data show CDR1 as MGHRA and CDR2 as YSYEKL. CDR3 length: 12 amino acids. Trimming removed 1 base at V and 9 bases at J, with 8 bases between. CDR3: CASSQVGGTQYF. In DNA, the CDR3 is TGCGCCAGCAGCCAAGTTGGAGGCACGCAGTATTTT.

In this sample, this clone turned up a few times. V gene TRBV7-2 combines with J gene TRBJ1-6; TRBD1 matches 10 bases. Germline V gene lookup returns CDR1 SGHTA and CDR2 FQGNSA. The V segment lost 6 bases and the J segment 8 bases; nucleotides outside the gene matches: 7. The CDR3 extends over 15 amino acids. The CDR3 sequence: CASRQTGGSYSPLHF. The CDR3, as DNA: TGTGCCAGCAGGCAGACAGGGGGCTCGTATTCACCCCTCCACTTT.